This T cell receptor beta chain was sequenced during a study of blood T cell repertoires in COVID-19. The protocol was immunoSEQ multiplex PCR, while the TCRdb copy is restricted to in-frame clones and leaves out a portion. The sample holds tens of thousands of clones; roughly 88% are singletons and the top ten take under 6%. Trimming shortened V by 5 bases and J by 0 bases, and 7 bases separated the two germline ends. Germline assignment: CDR1 SGHAT and CDR2 FQNNGV. This CDR3 is built from 13 residues. V usage is TRBV11-2 and J usage is TRBJ1-1; D uncertain. The source of this sequence is a human donor in a cohort sampled during active COVID-19. The specimen was peripheral blood. The CDR3 DNA follows: TGTGCCAGCAGCCCCGGAGTGAACACTGAAGCTTTCTTT. Translated: CASSPGVNTEAFF.